This TCR beta chain was documented in a study of T cells in Graves' hyperthyroidism and ophthalmopathy. General observations from the study: Most thyroid clonotypes expanded above 0.001 appeared in blood too.

Germline V CDR1 and CDR2: SGHAT, FQNNGV. V was clipped by 5 bases and J by 5 bases, with 18 bases between them. This CDR3 has 15 residues. This clonotype has at least ten counts. Antigen unknown. The CDR3 regions of TCR beta were amplified from RNA transcripts. In the first-round RT-PCR of the TCR CDR3, the HTBI primer set was used. TCRdb fed the multiplex PCR reads into MiXCR, producing one record per CDR3 protein. The sample has about 560,000 distinct CDR3 sequences; roughly 17% are singletons. Every diagnosis used clinical symptoms, serum thyroxine and TRAb, thyroid ultrasound and orbital computed tomography.

The source is a woman aged 18-30 years with Graves' hyperthyroidism. Sequencing was done on a sample of blood. The V call is TRBV11-2, the J call TRBJ2-5; perhaps TRBD2 as D (5 bases). The chain's CDR3 is CASSKTTGSVETQYF. CDR3 bases: TGTGCCAGCAGCAAAACCACGGGGTCTGTGGAGACCCAGTACTTC.